These T cell receptor beta chains were read from a single sample in a study of CD8+CD57+ T cells in acquired aplastic anemia. Using its own MiXCR run on the reads, TCRdb lists one record per CDR3 protein. Of about 260,000 distinct CDR3 sequences detected, approximately 86% appear once; the ten largest clones hold approximately 42%. Specimen: sorted CD4+, CD8+, or CD8+CD57+ T cells (not recorded which) from PBMCs. The source of these receptors is a human donor with aplastic anemia. The CDR3 runs from the conserved cysteine through the conserved F or W. D genes are given only for firm matches. For some rows the clone size is stated as once, few or many, or as a class when expanded; others skip it.

clone_size: -; d_call: -; cdr3_length: 13; v_call: TRBV9; j_call: TRBJ2-5; cdr3_aa: CASSVSRSGTQYF; cdr3_nt: TGTGCCAGCAGCGTATCTCGGTCAGGGACCCAGTACTTC
clone_size: -; d_call: -; cdr3_length: 13; v_call: TRBV9; j_call: TRBJ2-5; cdr3_aa: CASSVMVGETQYF; cdr3_nt: TGTGCCAGCAGCGTAATGGTCGGAGAGACCCAGTACTTC
clone_size: few; d_call: -; cdr3_length: 12; v_call: TRBV25-1; j_call: TRBJ2-3; cdr3_aa: CASSESTDTQYF; cdr3_nt: TGTGCCAGCAGTGAAAGCACAGATACGCAGTATTTT
clone_size: -; d_call: -; cdr3_length: 16; v_call: TRBV7-2; j_call: TRBJ1-2; cdr3_aa: CASTLQTDGLVYGYTF; cdr3_nt: TGTGCCAGCACCTTGCAGACCGACGGGCTCGTATATGGCTACACCTTC
clone_size: -; d_call: -; cdr3_length: 14; v_call: TRBV15; j_call: TRBJ2-5; cdr3_aa: CASSPRQGEETQYF; cdr3_nt: TGTGCCAGCAGCCCGAGGCAGGGTGAAGAGACCCAGTACTTC
clone_size: -; d_call: TRBD1; cdr3_length: 16; v_call: TRBV3-1; j_call: TRBJ2-7; cdr3_aa: CASNGDGTGHSYEQYF; cdr3_nt: TGTGCCAGCAATGGAGACGGGACAGGCCACTCCTACGAGCAGTACTTC
clone_size: few; d_call: TRBD1; cdr3_length: 13; v_call: TRBV5-1; j_call: TRBJ2-3; cdr3_aa: CASGLDLTGKQYF; cdr3_nt: TGTGCCAGCGGCTTAGATCTGACAGGGAAGCAGTATTTT
clone_size: -; d_call: -; cdr3_length: 13; v_call: TRBV5-4; j_call: TRBJ2-3; cdr3_aa: CASSTTGTDTQYF; cdr3_nt: TGTGCCAGCAGTACCACCGGCACAGATACGCAGTATTTT
clone_size: large; d_call: -; cdr3_length: 13; v_call: TRBV25-1; j_call: TRBJ2-7; cdr3_aa: CASSEFVTDEQYF; cdr3_nt: TGTGCCAGCAGTGAATTTGTGACAGACGAGCAGTACTTC
clone_size: once; d_call: -; cdr3_length: 17; v_call: TRBV7-9; j_call: TRBJ2-6; cdr3_aa: CASTLEIAPSGDTVLTF; cdr3_nt: TGTGCCAGCACCTTGGAAATAGCCCCCTCTGGGGATACGGTCCTGACTTTC
clone_size: -; d_call: -; cdr3_length: 16; v_call: TRBV7-9; j_call: TRBJ2-6; cdr3_aa: CASSLAGSAGVNVLTF; cdr3_nt: TGTGCCAGCAGCTTAGCGGGTAGCGCCGGGGTCAACGTTCTGACTTTC
clone_size: -; d_call: TRBD1; cdr3_length: 17; v_call: TRBV4-2; j_call: TRBJ2-5; cdr3_aa: CASSQPTDRVSLETQYF; cdr3_nt: TGTGCCAGCAGCCAACCCACGGACAGGGTATCGTTAGAGACCCAGTACTTC
clone_size: -; d_call: -; cdr3_length: 15; v_call: TRBV7-4; j_call: TRBJ1-5; cdr3_aa: CASRIQANTNEHQHF; cdr3_nt: TGTGCCAGCAGAATACAGGCCAACACCAATGAACACCAGCATTTT
clone_size: -; d_call: TRBD2; cdr3_length: 15; v_call: TRBV5-4; j_call: TRBJ2-1; cdr3_aa: CASSFTSAMSDEQFF; cdr3_nt: TGTGCCAGCAGCTTTACTAGCGCAATGAGCGATGAGCAGTTCTTC
clone_size: -; d_call: -; cdr3_length: 13; v_call: TRBV9; j_call: TRBJ2-1; cdr3_aa: CASSADQYNEQFF; cdr3_nt: TGTGCCAGCAGCGCGGACCAATACAATGAGCAGTTCTTC
clone_size: -; d_call: -; cdr3_length: 15; v_call: TRBV15; j_call: TRBJ2-6; cdr3_aa: CATSRDHSGANVLSF; cdr3_nt: TGTGCCACCAGCAGAGATCACTCAGGGGCCAACGTCCTGTCCTTC
clone_size: -; d_call: -; cdr3_length: 14; v_call: TRBV9; j_call: TRBJ2-3; cdr3_aa: CASSLGGGPDTLYF; cdr3_nt: TGTGCCAGCAGTTTAGGTGGAGGTCCCGATACGTTGTACTTT
clone_size: -; d_call: -; cdr3_length: 13; v_call: TRBV11-1; j_call: TRBJ2-2; cdr3_aa: CASSSRGRGELFF; cdr3_nt: TGTGCCAGCAGCTCACGGGGCAGGGGGGAGCTGTTTTTT
clone_size: few; d_call: -; cdr3_length: 14; v_call: TRBV5-8; j_call: TRBJ2-3; cdr3_aa: CASSFTSCPDTQYF; cdr3_nt: TGTGCCAGCAGCTTCACAAGCTGTCCCGATACGCAGTATTTT
clone_size: -; d_call: -; cdr3_length: 14; v_call: TRBV9; j_call: TRBJ2-5; cdr3_aa: CASGRGSELQYYYF; cdr3_nt: TGTGCCAGCGGAAGAGGCAGCGAGCTTCAGTACTACTACTTC
clone_size: -; d_call: TRBD2; cdr3_length: 16; v_call: TRBV20-1; j_call: TRBJ2-2; cdr3_aa: CSASRGIAGDTGELFF; cdr3_nt: TGCAGTGCCAGTAGGGGAATAGCGGGGGACACCGGGGAGCTGTTTTTT
clone_size: -; d_call: TRBD1; cdr3_length: 15; v_call: TRBV2; j_call: TRBJ2-2; cdr3_aa: CASRWTGADTGELFF; cdr3_nt: TGTGCCAGCAGGTGGACAGGGGCGGATACCGGGGAGCTGTTTTTT
clone_size: -; d_call: TRBD1; cdr3_length: 15; v_call: TRBV15; j_call: TRBJ2-7; cdr3_aa: CASSATRQGRYEQYF; cdr3_nt: TGTGCCAGCAGCGCGACTAGACAGGGGCGTTACGAGCAGTACTTC
clone_size: -; d_call: TRBD2; cdr3_length: 16; v_call: TRBV5-4; j_call: TRBJ2-1; cdr3_aa: CASSFTSGRGSDEQFF; cdr3_nt: TGTGCCAGCAGCTTTACTAGCGGAAGGGGGAGCGATGAGCAGTTCTTC
clone_size: few; d_call: -; cdr3_length: 16; v_call: TRBV10-3; j_call: TRBJ1-1; cdr3_aa: CAISDYGGGSGTEAFF; cdr3_nt: TGTGCCATCAGCGACTACGGGGGGGGATCAGGCACTGAAGCTTTCTTT
clone_size: once; d_call: -; cdr3_length: 15; v_call: TRBV7-8; j_call: TRBJ1-1; cdr3_aa: CASSLDADPNTNPFF; cdr3_nt: TGTGCCAGCAGCTTAGATGCAGACCCTAATACCAATCCTTTCTTT
clone_size: -; d_call: -; cdr3_length: 15; v_call: TRBV9; j_call: TRBJ1-1; cdr3_aa: CASSVDRGRTLKPFF; cdr3_nt: TGTGCCAGCAGCGTAGATCGGGGGCGAACACTGAAGCCTTTCTTT
clone_size: -; d_call: -; cdr3_length: 15; v_call: TRBV7-2; j_call: TRBJ1-1; cdr3_aa: CASSSALEETHYAFF; cdr3_nt: TGTGCCAGCAGCTCGGCCCTGGAAGAGACCCATTACGCTTTCTTT
clone_size: -; d_call: -; cdr3_length: 13; v_call: TRBV9; j_call: TRBJ2-3; cdr3_aa: CASSVGADTPYYF; cdr3_nt: TGTGCCAGCAGCGTAGGGGCCGATACTCCGTATTATTTT
clone_size: once; d_call: TRBD2; cdr3_length: 13; v_call: TRBV2; j_call: TRBJ2-3; cdr3_aa: CASSSGGADQQYF; cdr3_nt: TGTGCCAGCAGTTCGGGGGGTGCTGATCAGCAGTATTTT
clone_size: -; d_call: TRBD2; cdr3_length: 13; v_call: TRBV7-8; j_call: TRBJ2-3; cdr3_aa: CASGEAGAPDTQF; cdr3_nt: TGTGCCAGCGGCGAAGCGGGAGCACCCGATACGCAGTTT
clone_size: -; d_call: TRBD1; cdr3_length: 12; v_call: TRBV9; j_call: TRBJ1-2; cdr3_aa: CASSPDRDGYTF; cdr3_nt: TGTGCCAGCAGCCCCGACAGGGACGGCTACACCTTC
clone_size: -; d_call: -; cdr3_length: 12; v_call: TRBV7-6; j_call: TRBJ2-5; cdr3_aa: CASRGGGETQYF; cdr3_nt: TGTGCCAGCAGGGGGGGAGGAGAGACCCAGTACTTC
clone_size: -; d_call: -; cdr3_length: 12; v_call: TRBV5-4; j_call: TRBJ2-4; cdr3_aa: CASGGTRDIQYF; cdr3_nt: TGTGCCAGCGGCGGAACTAGGGACATTCAGTACTTC
clone_size: -; d_call: TRBD1; cdr3_length: 14; v_call: TRBV5-4; j_call: TRBJ1-6; cdr3_aa: CASSFNRGHSPLHF; cdr3_nt: TGTGCCAGCAGCTTTAATAGGGGGCATTCACCCCTCCACTTT
clone_size: -; d_call: TRBD2; cdr3_length: 15; v_call: TRBV7-8; j_call: TRBJ2-3; cdr3_aa: CACSLAGGPDNQQYF; cdr3_nt: TGTGCCTGCAGCTTAGCGGGAGGTCCCGATAATCAGCAGTATTTT
clone_size: -; d_call: -; cdr3_length: 14; v_call: TRBV5-4; j_call: TRBJ1-1; cdr3_aa: CASSLTRRPTEAFF; cdr3_nt: TGTGCCAGCAGTTTGACTAGGAGACCCACTGAAGCTTTCTTT
clone_size: -; d_call: -; cdr3_length: 15; v_call: TRBV7-9; j_call: TRBJ2-3; cdr3_aa: CASSFTGAGSSTPYF; cdr3_nt: TGTGCCAGCAGCTTTACTGGCGCAGGCAGCAGTACTCCGTATTTT
clone_size: -; d_call: -; cdr3_length: 12; v_call: TRBV7-3; j_call: TRBJ2-1; cdr3_aa: CASSATGHEQFF; cdr3_nt: TGTGCCAGCAGCGCGACAGGTCATGAGCAGTTCTTC
clone_size: many; d_call: TRBD1; cdr3_length: 14; v_call: TRBV4-1; j_call: TRBJ2-7; cdr3_aa: CASSQTGGAYEQYF; cdr3_nt: TGCGCCAGCAGCCAGACAGGGGGGGCCTACGAGCAGTACTTC
clone_size: -; d_call: TRBD1; cdr3_length: 14; v_call: TRBV20-1; j_call: TRBJ2-7; cdr3_aa: CSAQTDRDNYEQYF; cdr3_nt: TGCAGTGCTCAGACTGACAGGGATAACTACGAGCAGTACTTC
clone_size: -; d_call: TRBD1; cdr3_length: 14; v_call: TRBV13; j_call: TRBJ1-6; cdr3_aa: CASSLDRGLSPLNF; cdr3_nt: TGTGCCAGCAGCTTAGACAGGGGGCTATCACCCCTCAACTTT
clone_size: -; d_call: -; cdr3_length: 13; v_call: TRBV5-1; j_call: TRBJ2-1; cdr3_aa: CASSFRPGATQFF; cdr3_nt: TGCGCCAGCAGCTTTAGGCCGGGAGCTACGCAGTTCTTC
clone_size: -; d_call: -; cdr3_length: 13; v_call: TRBV7-7; j_call: TRBJ2-1; cdr3_aa: CAGRAGAAGEQFF; cdr3_nt: TGTGCCGGCCGCGCGGGGGCGGCGGGTGAACAGTTCTTC
clone_size: -; d_call: TRBD1; cdr3_length: 15; v_call: TRBV7-6; j_call: TRBJ1-1; cdr3_aa: CASSLDPAGTAQAFF; cdr3_nt: TGTGCCAGCAGCTTAGATCCAGCCGGGACAGCTCAAGCTTTCTTT
clone_size: -; d_call: TRBD1; cdr3_length: 17; v_call: TRBV29-1; j_call: TRBJ2-6; cdr3_aa: CSVTRQGTYSGANVLTF; cdr3_nt: TGCAGCGTTACTAGACAGGGTACCTACTCTGGGGCCAACGTCCTGACTTTC
clone_size: -; d_call: -; cdr3_length: 15; v_call: TRBV7-8; j_call: TRBJ2-7; cdr3_aa: CASSLKQGSVYEQYF; cdr3_nt: TGTGCCAGCAGCTTAAAACAGGGAAGTGTCTACGAGCAGTACTTC
clone_size: -; d_call: -; cdr3_length: 14; v_call: TRBV15; j_call: TRBJ2-5; cdr3_aa: CASSRAGEPETQYF; cdr3_nt: TGTGCCAGCAGCAGAGCCGGAGAGCCCGAGACCCAGTACTTC
clone_size: many; d_call: -; cdr3_length: 14; v_call: TRBV11-3; j_call: TRBJ1-2; cdr3_aa: CASSLDLTDYGYTF; cdr3_nt: TGTGCCAGCAGCTTAGATCTGACAGACTATGGCTACACCTTC